The present TCR beta chain was sequenced within a study of T-cell memory formation after mild COVID-19. About the research overall: There were largely donor-specific TCR clusters. Findings of the study overall: CD4+ contracting clones were mainly CM and EM; CD8+ ones, EMRA. Second-wave clones that peaked on day 37 lacked confirmed SARS-CoV-2 specificity.

Researchers used 5'RACE with constant-segment primers to make TCR alpha and TCR beta cDNA libraries that carry sample barcodes and UMIs. TCRdb called the 5' RACE reads again in MiXCR, with one record for every CDR3 protein. The table lists 450,000 to 650,000 distinct CDR3 sequences, about 20% of them singletons. This clonotype has a count of ten or more. Its antigen is as yet unknown. The sequenced material came from PBMCs or a T cell subset sorted from them (not recorded which). This TCR was recovered from an adult woman who had mild COVID-19 (a few samples of this study predate the infection). Cell type and time point are not known.

In DNA, the CDR3 is TGTGCCACCAATCGGGGAGGGAATGAGCAGTTCTTC. It is translated as CATNRGGNEQFF. The rearrangement joins TRBV24-1 to TRBJ2-1, with 7 bases identical to TRBD2. The germline V gene has CDR1 KGHDR and CDR2 SFDVKD. This CDR3 is built from 12 residues. Trimming at V came to 8 bases and at J to 7 bases, leaving 4 bases not matched to a gene.